These 17 T cell receptor beta chains originate from one sample sequenced in a study of naive and memory T cell subsets. The beta constant-region primer was an equimolar mix of two oligonucleotides covering TRBC1 and TRBC2. TCRdb fed the UMI-ligation and nested PCR reads into MiXCR, producing one record per CDR3 protein. The sample holds about 150,000 distinct CDR3 sequences, 15% to 20% seen once. The sequencing sample was made of naive CD4+ T cells from blood. Receptors originate from a human donor in good health.

A few counts support this clonotype. This chain links TRBV18 with TRBJ2-2; D gene unclear. V lost 3 bases, J lost 4 bases, and 9 bases lay in between. CDR3 length equals 14 residues. Germline V gene lookup returns CDR1 KGHSH and CDR2 LQKENI. In DNA, the CDR3 is TGTGCCAGCTCACCTGGACGAACCACCGGGGAGCTGTTTTTT. This gives the protein CASSPGRTTGELFF.

The chain employs TRBV7-3 and TRBJ2-1, with 9 bases identical to TRBD2. CDR3 length: 13 amino acids. With V trimmed by 5 bases and J by 7 bases, 3 bases remained unmatched. The germline gives CDR1 SGHTA, CDR2 FQGTGA. This CDR3 reads CASSAGLANEQFF. In DNA form, the CDR3 reads TGTGCCAGCAGCGCGGGACTAGCTAATGAGCAGTTCTTC.

This clonotype was counted between two and nine times. This rearrangement joins TRBV20-1 to TRBJ2-3; D unclear. Trimming took off 5 bases at V and 5 bases at J, with 20 bases between the two ends. This CDR3 is 15 amino acids long. From germline, CDR1 is DFQATT and CDR2 SNEGSKA (reference sequence). CDR3 sequence reads: CSAPAVVPWIDTQYF. For the CDR3, the DNA is TGCAGTGCTCCCGCCGTGGTTCCCTGGATAGATACGCAGTATTTT.

The chain joins TRBV28 to TRBJ1-4, with TRBD1 as a possible D gene (6 bases). This CDR3 is 15 amino acids long. Trimming shortened V by 1 base and J by 12 bases, and 18 bases separated the two germline ends. The germline V gene encodes CDR1 MDHEN and CDR2 SYDVKM. The CDR3 nucleotides are TGTGCCAGCAGTTTATCAGGCAGGGGCCCATTTCAACTGTTTTTT. Protein sequence: CASSLSGRGPFQLFF.

This clonotype showed up just a few times. The CDR3: CASQMGGARDTQYF. The CDR3, as DNA: TGTGCCAGCCAGATGGGAGGGGCAAGAGATACGCAGTATTTT. The chain couples TRBV28 to TRBJ2-3; TRBD2 matches at 7 bases. This CDR3 region has 14 residues. Germline CDR1 is MDHEN and CDR2 is SYDVKM. After removal of 8 bases from V and 5 bases from J, the junction contained 10 bases not matched to a gene.

Concerning this clonotype itself: A clone one base away is much larger, so this may be a read error. V gene TRBV3-1 combines with J gene TRBJ2-7; weak D call: TRBD2 (6 bases). Per the germline V gene, CDR1 is LGHDT and CDR2 is YNNKEL (reference sequence). The CDR3 contains 15 residues. The CDR3 loop is CASNQDPVGTYEQYF. CDR3 in DNA: TGTGCCAGCAACCAAGATCCTGTGGGGACTTACGAGCAGTACTTC.

The chain joins TRBV7-2 to TRBJ2-3; D gene unclear. The CDR3 is made up of 12 amino acids. Germline V gives CDR1 SGHTA, CDR2 FQGNSA. V lost 5 bases to trimming and J lost 6 bases, with 9 bases between them. CDR3 in amino acids: CASSPYADTQYF. CDR3 in DNA: TGTGCCAGCAGCCCTTATGCGGATACGCAGTATTTT. Combining the CDR3 with reference TRBV7-2 and TRBJ2-3 gives the whole variable domain GAGVSQSPSNKVTEKGKDVELRCDPISGHTALYWYRQSLGQGLEFLIYFQGNSAPDKSGLPSDRFSAERTGGSVSTLTIQRTQQEDSAVYLCASSPYADTQYFGPGTRLTVL.

This chain connects TRBV7-9 to TRBJ2-6; the D is unclear. CDR1 is SEHNR, CDR2 FQNEAQ, per germline (reference sequence). Trimming stripped 4 bases from V and 0 bases from J, with 10 bases between. The CDR3 has 16 residues. DNA for the CDR3: TGTGCCAGCAGCTACTTCCGCAGCTCTGGGGCCAACGTCCTGACTTTC. Protein sequence: CASSYFRSSGANVLTF.

This clonotype was counted a few times. The V and J genes are TRBV7-2 and TRBJ2-5; possible D gene TRBD1, 5 bases. This CDR3 has 14 residues. CDR1 is SGHTA, CDR2 FQGNSA, per germline. The germline V and J ends were trimmed by 0 bases and 9 bases, with 14 bases remaining between them. Written as DNA, the CDR3 is TGTGCCAGCAGCTTAGCGGGCAGGGAAGGGGCCCAGTACTTC. Its protein product is CASSLAGREGAQYF.

This rearrangement joins TRBV29-1 to TRBJ2-4; D ambiguous. Germline V CDR1 and CDR2: SQVTM, ANQGSEA. Trimming removed 2 bases at V and 0 bases at J, with 8 bases between. The CDR3 covers 14 residues. CDR3 sequence reads: CSVEKVLAKNIQYF. The DNA of the CDR3 is TGCAGCGTTGAAAAGGTTCTAGCCAAAAACATTCAGTACTTC.

The chain joins TRBV25-1 to TRBJ2-1, with 10 bases aligning to TRBD1. The V gene end was trimmed by 4 bases and the J gene end by 4 bases; junction bases not matched to a gene: 16. CDR3 length: 19 amino acids. The germline gives CDR1 MGHDK, CDR2 SYGVNS. The CDR3 DNA reads as TGTGCCAGCAGTGCTACCGGGACAGGGGCACTAGCGGCGTACAATGAGCAGTTCTTC. It translates to CASSATGTGALAAYNEQFF.

V is TRBV11-2 and J is TRBJ1-4, with no clear D. The V end was cut by 2 bases, the J end by 2 bases, with 9 bases between. The CDR3 length is 15 residues. CDR1 and CDR2 from the germline V gene are SGHAT and FQNNGV. The CDR3 sequence: CASSLFSATNEKLFF. The CDR3 coding sequence is TGTGCCAGCAGCTTATTTTCAGCGACTAATGAAAAACTGTTTTTT.

This clonotype was counted only a few times. The chain carries TRBV6-2 or TRBV6-3 and TRBJ2-7; 7 bases are a match to TRBD2. CDR3 length: 13 residues. With V trimmed by 10 bases and J by 7 bases, 13 bases remained unmatched. Per the germline V gene, CDR1 is MNHEY and CDR2 is SVGEGT. Here the CDR3 reads CAISSPGGREQYF. CDR3 sequence (DNA): TGTGCCATTTCCTCCCCCGGGGGGAGAGAGCAGTACTTC.

CDR3 bases: TGTGCCAGCAGTTCCCCCGCCGGGCGTGCACACGAGCAGTACTTC. Encoded protein: CASSSPAGRAHEQYF. The chain uses TRBV6-5 and TRBJ2-7; D not resolved. Deletions cut 4 bases from V and 5 bases from J, with 18 bases between. Germline-derived CDR1 and CDR2 are MNHEY and SVGAGI. This CDR3 spans 15 amino acids.

The chain combines TRBV7-2 with TRBJ1-1, with unresolved D. V lost 1 base, J lost 7 bases, and 13 bases lay in between. The CDR3 has 14 amino acids. CDR1 SGHTA and CDR2 FQGNSA come from the germline V gene. DNA for the CDR3: TGTGCCAGCAGCTTAGGTCGGCCGGCTGTTGAAGCTTTCTTT. It codes for CASSLGRPAVEAFF.

A few counts support this clonotype. V usage is TRBV9 and J usage is TRBJ2-1; D possibly corresponds to TRBD2 (6 bases). V was clipped by 2 bases and J by 2 bases, with 20 bases between them. Germline V gives CDR1 SGDLS, CDR2 YYNGEE. This CDR3 is 18 amino acids long. CDR3 coding DNA: TGTGCCAGCAGCGTCAACCCCCCGGGGGAGAGTCCCTACAATGAGCAGTTCTTC. Its translation: CASSVNPPGESPYNEQFF. Complete variable domain (other parts from reference TRBV9 and TRBJ2-1): DSGVTQTPKHLITATGQRVTLRCSPRSGDLSVYWYQQSLDQGLQFLIQYYNGEERAKGNILERFSAQQFPDLHSELNLSSLELGDSALYFCASSVNPPGESPYNEQFFGPGTRLTVL.

For the CDR3, the DNA is TGTGCCAGCAGTCAAAGCTCCTACAATGAGCAGTTCTTC. Amino acid sequence: CASSQSSYNEQFF. The chain joins TRBV6-6 to TRBJ2-1; D gene unclear. The CDR3 spans 13 residues. Germline V gene data show CDR1 as MNHNY and CDR2 as SVGAGI (reference sequence). The ends were cut back, 5 bases at V and 0 bases at J, with 5 bases in the middle.